Listed below are T cell receptor beta chains from one sample, sequenced in a study of spatial heterogeneity in lung cancer. One entry per CDR3 protein results from TCRdb running MiXCR on the 5' RACE reads. The sample shows approximately 56,000 distinct CDR3 sequences, about 7.4% of them seen only once. Specimen: PBMCs, collected at follow-up. Receptor source: a female donor with early-stage non-small cell lung cancer. Each CDR3 is given with its conserved first and last residue. The D gene is left open where the match is weak. Clone size appears in some rows only: once, few, many, or a class for an expanded clone.

d_call j_call clone_size v_call cdr3_aa cdr3_nt
TRBD2 TRBJ2-7 few TRBV9 CASSFSGTSYEQYF TGTGCCAGCAGCTTTAGCGGGACATCCTACGAGCAGTACTTC
- TRBJ2-6 few TRBV28 CASSLARATGANVLTF TGTGCCAGCAGTTTAGCGAGAGCGACTGGGGCCAACGTCCTGACTTTC
TRBD1 TRBJ1-5 few TRBV29-1 CSLSGTGCVFSNQPQHF TGCAGCCTATCCGGGACAGGGTGTGTTTTTAGCAATCAGCCCCAGCATTTT
- TRBJ2-7 few TRBV7-8 CASSPRRFVVAYEQYF TGTGCCAGCAGCCCACGCCGGTTTGTGGTAGCTTACGAGCAGTACTTC
- TRBJ2-5 - TRBV18 CASSPTAGEETQYF TGTGCCAGCTCACCAACGGCAGGGGAAGAGACCCAGTACTTC
- TRBJ1-2 many TRBV28 CASSFLSGRNYGYTF TGTGCCAGCAGTTTTTTGAGCGGTCGAAACTATGGCTACACCTTC
- TRBJ2-3 few TRBV6-2/TRBV6-3 CASSYSGTDTQYF TGTGCCAGCAGTTACTCAGGCACAGATACGCAGTATTTT
- TRBJ1-6 - TRBV5-1 CASRLDPLGNSPLHF TGCGCCAGCAGGTTGGACCCTCTAGGAAATTCACCCCTCCACTTT
TRBD1 TRBJ1-1 few TRBV15 CATRGGRQGMIEAFF TGTGCCACCAGGGGGGGTCGACAGGGAATGATTGAAGCTTTCTTT
TRBD1 TRBJ2-2 - TRBV7-2 CASSRQGAGAGELFF TGTGCCAGCAGCCGACAGGGGGCAGGGGCCGGGGAGCTGTTTTTT
TRBD1 TRBJ2-7 - TRBV12-3/TRBV12-4 CASSPGQDGEQYF TGTGCCAGCAGTCCAGGACAGGATGGCGAGCAGTACTTC
- TRBJ1-2 - TRBV29-1 CSVARGSNNYGYTF TGCAGCGTGGCCCGCGGTTCGAATAACTATGGCTACACCTTC
TRBD2 TRBJ2-3 - TRBV2 CASFARLAGTTSTDTQYF TGTGCCAGCTTTGCTAGGCTAGCGGGGACCACTAGCACAGATACGCAGTATTTT
TRBD1 TRBJ1-2 many TRBV29-1 CSDMTGTGYTF TGCAGCGACATGACAGGGACTGGCTACACCTTC
- TRBJ2-1 many TRBV12-3/TRBV12-4 CASSSTAPTEQFF TGTGCCAGCAGTTCGACAGCGCCGACTGAGCAGTTCTTC
TRBD1 TRBJ1-1 few TRBV3-1 CASSQAGTGETEAFF TGTGCCAGCAGCCAAGCTGGGACAGGGGAGACTGAAGCTTTCTTT
- TRBJ2-1 few TRBV14 CASSQWVGGASSYNEQFF TGTGCCAGCAGCCAATGGGTGGGCGGAGCAAGCTCCTACAATGAGCAGTTCTTC
TRBD2 TRBJ2-5 many TRBV11-2 CASSLDHERGTGRTQYF TGTGCCAGCAGCTTAGATCATGAGCGGGGTACAGGTCGAACCCAGTACTTC
- TRBJ2-7 - TRBV15 CATSRAGTSEQYF TGTGCCACCAGCAGAGCGGGAACAAGCGAGCAGTACTTC
- TRBJ2-5 many TRBV2 CASSGTVTEETQYF TGTGCCAGCAGTGGGACTGTGACTGAAGAGACCCAGTACTTC
TRBD1 TRBJ2-2 many TRBV7-2 CASTPQGGNTGELFF TGTGCCAGCACCCCACAGGGGGGGAACACCGGGGAGCTGTTTTTT
TRBD1 TRBJ2-7 - TRBV6-5 CASTNRRTGAYEQYF TGTGCCAGCACCAACCGCCGGACAGGGGCCTACGAGCAGTACTTC
- TRBJ1-2 few TRBV2 CASQSRTSGGYTF TGTGCCAGCCAGAGCCGAACAAGCGGTGGCTACACCTTC
TRBD1 TRBJ1-1 many TRBV7-2 CASSLSHYPGQGARDTEAFF TGTGCCAGCAGCTTATCCCACTATCCGGGACAGGGGGCGAGGGACACTGAAGCTTTCTTT
- TRBJ1-2 many TRBV6-5 CASSYSGGYGYTF TGTGCCAGCAGTTACTCAGGGGGGTATGGCTACACCTTC
- TRBJ1-1 many TRBV11-1 CASVKSGYTEAFF TGTGCCAGCGTAAAATCAGGGTACACTGAAGCTTTCTTT
- TRBJ2-3 many TRBV3-1 CASSLSDTQYF TGTGCCAGCAGCTTGAGTGATACGCAGTATTTT
TRBD1 TRBJ2-1 many TRBV20-1 CSATGGALANEQFF TGCAGTGCTACAGGGGGCGCGTTGGCCAATGAGCAGTTCTTC
- TRBJ1-6 few TRBV7-2 CASSLDSPLHF TGTGCCAGCAGCTTGGACTCACCCCTCCACTTT
- TRBJ2-6 few TRBV12-3/TRBV12-4 CASSLESRLNSGANVLTF TGTGCCAGCAGTTTAGAAAGCAGGCTTAACTCTGGGGCCAACGTCCTGACTTTC
- TRBJ1-1 few TRBV7-9 CASSLGMGANTEAFF TGTGCCAGCAGCCTGGGGATGGGTGCGAACACTGAAGCTTTCTTT
TRBD1 TRBJ1-6 many TRBV2 CASSEKRQGDSPLHF TGTGCCAGCAGTGAAAAGAGGCAGGGGGATTCACCCCTCCACTTT